These T cell receptor beta chains were read from a single sample in a study of T-cell memory formation after mild COVID-19. MiXCR, applied by TCRdb to the 5' RACE reads, yields one record per CDR3 protein. The table lists 120,000 or so distinct CDR3 sequences, 15% to 20% of them singletons. Sequences were obtained from PBMCs or a T cell subset sorted from them (not recorded which). These receptors all stem from a man aged 18-30 years who had mild COVID-19 (a few samples of this study predate the infection). Cell type and time point are not known. Each CDR3 is given with its conserved first and last residue. A D gene is named only where the DNA matches it firmly. A clone size is listed for some rows: how often the clone was seen (once, few, many), or a class if it is expanded.

v_gene,abundance,d_gene,j_gene,CDR3nt,CDR3aa
TRBV5-1,.,.,TRBJ1-1,TGCGCCAGCAGCTTGGCCGCGACGAACACTGAAGCTTTCTTT,CASSLAATNTEAFF
TRBV19,.,TRBD2,TRBJ2-3,TGTGCCAGTAGTTCCTCGGGACTAGCGGAACCGGATACGCAGTATTTT,CASSSSGLAEPDTQYF
TRBV20-1,.,.,TRBJ1-1,TGCAGGGCTAGGGGGGCCCTTTTTCGCACTGAAGCTTTCTTT,CRARGALFRTEAFF
TRBV6-2/TRBV6-3,few,TRBD2,TRBJ2-1,TGTGCCAGCAGTCTCCCCGGGGGGTACAATGAGCAGTTCTTC,CASSLPGGYNEQFF
TRBV6-2/TRBV6-3,.,.,TRBJ2-1,TGTGCCAGCAGTCGATATTCCTCAGGAGTCGAGCAGTTCTTC,CASSRYSSGVEQFF
TRBV5-1,many,.,TRBJ2-5,TGCGCCAGCAGCCTGACAAACCAAGAGACCCAGTACTTC,CASSLTNQETQYF
TRBV7-9,few,.,TRBJ1-5,TGTGCCAGCGGAGGAACCGGCCAGCCCCAGCATTTT,CASGGTGQPQHF
TRBV7-9,.,.,TRBJ2-1,TGTGCCAGCAATCGAGGGGTCGGAGAGCAGTTCTTC,CASNRGVGEQFF
TRBV29-1,few,TRBD1,TRBJ2-2,TGCAGCGTCGCGGACAGGGAAGGCGGGGAGCTGTTTTTT,CSVADREGGELFF
TRBV12-3/TRBV12-4,.,.,TRBJ1-5,TGTGCCACTCGCAGGGGCCATCAGCCCCAGCATTTT,CATRRGHQPQHF
TRBV4-1,.,.,TRBJ1-4,TGCGCCAGCAGCCAAGGACAAAATGAAAAACTGTTTTTT,CASSQGQNEKLFF
TRBV6-5,many,TRBD1,TRBJ1-1,TGTGCCAGCAGTTACTCGGGCCCCCAGGGGGTATACACTGAAGCTTTCTTT,CASSYSGPQGVYTEAFF
TRBV5-1,.,TRBD1,TRBJ2-5,TGCGCCAGCAGCATAGGACAGGGAACGGAGACCCAGTACTTC,CASSIGQGTETQYF
TRBV7-3,many,.,TRBJ2-1,TGTGCCAGCAGTCTTATTGGCCTGGGGGAGCAGTTCTTC,CASSLIGLGEQFF
TRBV4-2,.,.,TRBJ2-3,TGTGCCAGCAGCCAGAAAAAGGGCAGCACAGATACGCAGTATTTT,CASSQKKGSTDTQYF
TRBV4-3,few,TRBD1,TRBJ2-1,TGCGCCAGCAGCCCCCGAAAGAGGGGGCTAATGGACGATGAGCAGTTCTTC,CASSPRKRGLMDDEQFF
TRBV20-1,many,.,TRBJ2-3,TGCAGTGCTAGAGTGGGTAGCTGGAGCTCAGATACGCAGTATTTT,CSARVGSWSSDTQYF
TRBV20-1,few,.,TRBJ1-1,TGCAGTGCTAGAGTCCCCGTTGGGAGGAACACTGAAGCTTTCTTT,CSARVPVGRNTEAFF
TRBV5-1,few,TRBD2,TRBJ2-2,TGCGCCAGCAGCTTCGATGGGGCCCGACTAGCGGGGGGACCCACCGGGGAGCTGTTTTTT,CASSFDGARLAGGPTGELFF
TRBV12-3/TRBV12-4,.,.,TRBJ2-7,TGTGCCAGCAGTTTAACCGGGGAGCAGTACTTC,CASSLTGEQYF
TRBV20-1,.,.,TRBJ1-5,TGCAGTGCAACCCACCTAATAGCCAATCAGCCCCAGCATTTT,CSATHLIANQPQHF
TRBV4-3,many,.,TRBJ2-3,TGCGCCAGCAGCCAAGAAGGGGACTTGGATACGCAGTATTTT,CASSQEGDLDTQYF
TRBV5-1,few,.,TRBJ1-2,TGCGCCAGCAGCCCGCAGGCCGGCTATGGCTACACCTTC,CASSPQAGYGYTF
TRBV7-2,.,TRBD1,TRBJ1-4,TGTGCCAGCAGCTTAGCTTTTGGCAGGGGGGATGAAAAACTGTTTTTT,CASSLAFGRGDEKLFF
TRBV7-2,.,.,TRBJ1-1,TGTGCCAGCAGCTTATTGGGGGGGGTGAACACTGAAGCTTTCTTT,CASSLLGGVNTEAFF
TRBV6-5,.,.,TRBJ1-6,TGTGCCAGCAGTACGGGGGGCTCACCCCTCCACTTT,CASSTGGSPLHF
TRBV10-3,.,TRBD1,TRBJ2-3,TGTGCCATCATGGACAGGGAGAGAGATACGCAGTATTTT,CAIMDRERDTQYF
TRBV9,few,TRBD1,TRBJ1-6,TGTGCCAGCAACGAGGGACAGGCGAGCTCCTATAATTCACCCCTCCACTTT,CASNEGQASSYNSPLHF
TRBV6-6,few,.,TRBJ2-5,TGTGCCAGCAGTTACGGTCGAGGGGGGCGCGGGGAGACCCAGTACTTC,CASSYGRGGRGETQYF
TRBV10-3,.,.,TRBJ2-5,TGTGCCATCAGTTTTGGACCTGGGGAGACCCAGTACTTC,CAISFGPGETQYF
TRBV29-1,few,.,TRBJ2-3,TGCAGCGTTGCACGAGGGACAGATACGCAGTATTTT,CSVARGTDTQYF
TRBV7-9,.,.,TRBJ1-1,TGTGCCAGCGTAGAAGGGACGAACACTGAAGCTTTCTTT,CASVEGTNTEAFF
TRBV6-5,.,TRBD1,TRBJ2-1,TGTGCCAGCAGTGAGGGGACAGGGATTTTCAATGAGCAGTTCTTC,CASSEGTGIFNEQFF